Listed below are T cell receptor beta chains from one sample, sequenced in a study of T and B cells in COVID-19 patients. TCRdb recomputed calls from the multiplex PCR reads with MiXCR, one row per CDR3 protein. The table lists about 16,000 distinct CDR3 sequences, under 35% of them singletons. The source material was blood. Receptors originate from a human donor who had recovered from COVID-19. The CDR3 runs from the conserved cysteine through the conserved F or W. Fields, in order: J gene, V gene, D gene, clone size, CDR3 DNA, CDR3 protein. D genes are given only for firm matches. The listing skips clone size in some rows; elsewhere it reads once, few, many or a size class.

J gene: TRBJ2-1
V gene: TRBV6-5
D gene: TRBD2
clone size: .
CDR3 DNA: TGTGCCAGCAGTTACAGGACAGCGACTAGCGGGAGGGGTGGTGAGCAGTTCTTC
CDR3 protein: CASSYRTATSGRGGEQFF

J gene: TRBJ1-4
V gene: TRBV12-3/TRBV12-4
D gene: .
clone size: many
CDR3 DNA: TGTGCCAGCAGTTCCGTACAGGGCGTCAATGAAAAACTGTTTTTT
CDR3 protein: CASSSVQGVNEKLFF

J gene: TRBJ2-1
V gene: TRBV5-1
D gene: TRBD2
clone size: .
CDR3 DNA: TGCGCCAGCAGCTTGGAATCTAGCGGCTACAATGAGCAGTTCTTC
CDR3 protein: CASSLESSGYNEQFF

J gene: TRBJ2-7
V gene: TRBV19
D gene: TRBD1
clone size: .
CDR3 DNA: TGTGCCAGTAGTTCGACAGGGGACATCTACGAGCAGTACTTC
CDR3 protein: CASSSTGDIYEQYF

J gene: TRBJ2-1
V gene: TRBV19
D gene: .
clone size: medium-sized
CDR3 DNA: TGTGCCAGTAGTATCGAGGGGAGCTCCTACAATGAGCAGTTCTTC
CDR3 protein: CASSIEGSSYNEQFF

J gene: TRBJ2-7
V gene: TRBV12-3/TRBV12-4
D gene: TRBD1
clone size: few
CDR3 DNA: TGTGCCAGCAGACCAAGGGGGCAGGGGTCCTTTAGGGACGAGCAGTACTTC
CDR3 protein: CASRPRGQGSFRDEQYF

J gene: TRBJ2-7
V gene: TRBV19
D gene: .
clone size: medium-sized
CDR3 DNA: TGTGCCAGTAGCCGGAACAGGGAGGGCTACGAGCAGTACTTC
CDR3 protein: CASSRNREGYEQYF

J gene: TRBJ2-3
V gene: TRBV5-6
D gene: .
clone size: many
CDR3 DNA: TGTGCCAGCAGCTTGGTTCCGACCGGGTTGGGGGATACGCAGTATTTT
CDR3 protein: CASSLVPTGLGDTQYF

J gene: TRBJ2-2
V gene: TRBV18
D gene: TRBD2
clone size: many
CDR3 DNA: TGTGCCAGCTCACAATCGGGACTAGCGGGAACCGGGGAGCTGTTTTTT
CDR3 protein: CASSQSGLAGTGELFF

J gene: TRBJ2-2
V gene: TRBV27
D gene: .
clone size: medium-sized
CDR3 DNA: TGTGCCAGCTCTCTAAGGGTGGTCGGGGAGCTGTTTTTT
CDR3 protein: CASSLRVVGELFF

J gene: TRBJ2-7
V gene: TRBV6-5
D gene: TRBD2
clone size: .
CDR3 DNA: TGTGCCAGCAGTGAAGGACTAGCGGTGTACTTC
CDR3 protein: CASSEGLAVYF

J gene: TRBJ2-7
V gene: TRBV30
D gene: .
clone size: many
CDR3 DNA: TGTGCCTGGAGTGACGGCGGGACCTACGAGCAGTACTTC
CDR3 protein: CAWSDGGTYEQYF

J gene: TRBJ1-2
V gene: TRBV6-6
D gene: .
clone size: few
CDR3 DNA: TGTGCCAGCCGCAGCCTTCGGGATTATGGCTACACCTTC
CDR3 protein: CASRSLRDYGYTF

J gene: TRBJ1-1
V gene: TRBV5-5
D gene: .
clone size: .
CDR3 DNA: TGTGCCAGCAGTAGCGGGGGGGGGGCGCGTACTGAAGCTTTCTTT
CDR3 protein: CASSSGGGARTEAFF

J gene: TRBJ2-2
V gene: TRBV7-9
D gene: TRBD2
clone size: .
CDR3 DNA: TGTGCCAGCAGCCCCTGGACTAGCGGAAACACCGGGGAGCTGTTTTTT
CDR3 protein: CASSPWTSGNTGELFF

J gene: TRBJ1-6
V gene: TRBV27
D gene: .
clone size: .
CDR3 DNA: TGTGCCAGCAGTTTTGGGCCGAGCAATTCACCCCTCCACTTT
CDR3 protein: CASSFGPSNSPLHF

J gene: TRBJ2-7
V gene: TRBV19
D gene: .
clone size: medium-sized
CDR3 DNA: TGTGCCAGTAGTATCTCCGCAACAGCCTACGAGCAGTACTTC
CDR3 protein: CASSISATAYEQYF

J gene: TRBJ2-7
V gene: TRBV6-5
D gene: .
clone size: medium-sized
CDR3 DNA: TGTGCCAGCCGGAGAGCCTACGAGCAGTACTTC
CDR3 protein: CASRRAYEQYF

J gene: TRBJ1-5
V gene: TRBV6-2/TRBV6-3
D gene: TRBD1
clone size: .
CDR3 DNA: TGTGCCAGCCTACGGGGCCCAGGGGGGCAGCCCCAGCATTTT
CDR3 protein: CASLRGPGGQPQHF

J gene: TRBJ1-5
V gene: TRBV6-2/TRBV6-3
D gene: TRBD1
clone size: few
CDR3 DNA: TGTGCCAGCAATCAGGGGGGGGTGCCCCAGCATTTT
CDR3 protein: CASNQGGVPQHF

J gene: TRBJ2-3
V gene: TRBV12-3/TRBV12-4
D gene: TRBD2
clone size: many
CDR3 DNA: TGTGCCAGCAGTCCAAGGACGGGAGGGAGAACAGATACGCAGTATTTT
CDR3 protein: CASSPRTGGRTDTQYF

J gene: TRBJ1-4
V gene: TRBV27
D gene: TRBD1
clone size: few
CDR3 DNA: TGTGCCAGCAGGGGACAGGGGACAAAACTGTTTTTT
CDR3 protein: CASRGQGTKLFF

J gene: TRBJ2-7
V gene: TRBV5-6
D gene: TRBD2
clone size: .
CDR3 DNA: TGTGCCAGCAGCAAGTCTAGCGGATACTACGAGCAGTACTTC
CDR3 protein: CASSKSSGYYEQYF

J gene: TRBJ2-5
V gene: TRBV19
D gene: .
clone size: medium-sized
CDR3 DNA: TGTGCCAGTAGCTTTAGGGAGACCCAGTACTTC
CDR3 protein: CASSFRETQYF

J gene: TRBJ1-6
V gene: TRBV19
D gene: .
clone size: many
CDR3 DNA: TGTGCCAGTAGTAACTTTCGGGGGAGTAATTCACCCCTCCACTTT
CDR3 protein: CASSNFRGSNSPLHF

J gene: TRBJ2-1
V gene: TRBV6-5
D gene: TRBD2
clone size: many
CDR3 DNA: TGTGCCAGCAGCCTCACTGGCGGGGGGGTCGGCGATGAGCAGTTCTTC
CDR3 protein: CASSLTGGGVGDEQFF

J gene: TRBJ1-1
V gene: TRBV30
D gene: .
clone size: few
CDR3 DNA: TGTGCCTGGAGGAGAAGGCCGGACACTGAAGCTTTCTTT
CDR3 protein: CAWRRRPDTEAFF

J gene: TRBJ2-5
V gene: TRBV6-1
D gene: TRBD2
clone size: .
CDR3 DNA: TGTGCCAGCAGACGTGCGGGGGGGAGAGAGACCCAGTACTTC
CDR3 protein: CASRRAGGRETQYF

J gene: TRBJ2-5
V gene: TRBV18
D gene: .
clone size: medium-sized
CDR3 DNA: TGTGCCAGCTCACCACCGCCCGGGGAAGGGACCCAGTACTTC
CDR3 protein: CASSPPPGEGTQYF

J gene: TRBJ2-1
V gene: TRBV24-1
D gene: .
clone size: .
CDR3 DNA: TGTGCCACCAGTGGGACTATCGACAATGAGCAGTTCTTC
CDR3 protein: CATSGTIDNEQFF

J gene: TRBJ2-4
V gene: TRBV5-6
D gene: .
clone size: .
CDR3 DNA: TGTGCCAGCAGCAGACCGCTACAGGGTGTCCACATTCAGTACTTC
CDR3 protein: CASSRPLQGVHIQYF

J gene: TRBJ1-4
V gene: TRBV6-5
D gene: TRBD1
clone size: .
CDR3 DNA: TGTGCCAGCAGTTACTACAGGGGGCCCCCTAATGAAAAACTGTTTTTT
CDR3 protein: CASSYYRGPPNEKLFF

J gene: TRBJ2-7
V gene: TRBV5-4
D gene: .
clone size: .
CDR3 DNA: TGTGCCAGCAGCTTAGAGGGGCCCAGCTACGATCAGTACTTC
CDR3 protein: CASSLEGPSYDQYF

J gene: TRBJ1-2
V gene: TRBV19
D gene: .
clone size: many
CDR3 DNA: TGTGCCAGTAGTACTTCGACGGGGGGCTACACCTTC
CDR3 protein: CASSTSTGGYTF

J gene: TRBJ2-2
V gene: TRBV5-1
D gene: .
clone size: few
CDR3 DNA: TGCGCCAGCAGCTTGGCGGCGGGCGGGGAGCTGTTTTTT
CDR3 protein: CASSLAAGGELFF

J gene: TRBJ2-1
V gene: TRBV7-9
D gene: .
clone size: .
CDR3 DNA: TGTGCCAGCCGCCCCAAGAGCTCCTACAATGAGCAGTTCTTC
CDR3 protein: CASRPKSSYNEQFF

J gene: TRBJ2-2
V gene: TRBV11-2
D gene: .
clone size: few
CDR3 DNA: TGTGCCAGCAGCTTAGCTAGACGTCTGAACACCGGGGAGCTGTTTTTT
CDR3 protein: CASSLARRLNTGELFF

J gene: TRBJ2-1
V gene: TRBV12-3/TRBV12-4
D gene: TRBD2
clone size: .
CDR3 DNA: TGTGCCAGCAGCCGGGGACTAGCTGGCCATGAGCAGTTCTTC
CDR3 protein: CASSRGLAGHEQFF